The 5 T cell receptor beta chains presented below share a single source sample, sequenced in a study of PD-1 blockade in classical Hodgkin lymphoma. Every one of the patients relapsed after autologous stem cell transplantation (brentuximab vedotin exposure was variable). Repertoires were generated with immunoSEQ multiplex PCR, while TCRdb's copy carries only in-frame clones and drops some. This repertoire shows 20,000 to 30,000 clones, almost 70% found once; its top ten account for 3% to 4%. This material consisted of peripheral blood mononuclear cells (PBMCs), taken at baseline. These receptors all come from a human donor with classical Hodgkin lymphoma.

The rearrangement uses TRBV6-1 and TRBJ2-3; 7 bases are a match to TRBD1. The CDR3 contains 13 residues. Germline trimming cut 6 bases from V and 2 bases from J; bases unmatched to any gene: 2. The germline V gene encodes CDR1 MNHNS and CDR2 SASEGT. As DNA, the CDR3 is TGTGCCAGCAGGGACAGGTCCACAGATACGCAGTATTTT. Encoded protein: CASRDRSTDTQYF.

The rearrangement joins TRBV19 to TRBJ2-2; D is unresolved. CDR1 is LNHDA and CDR2 is SQIVND in the germline V gene (reference sequence). Trimming removed 3 bases from V and 1 base from J, with 3 bases in between. This CDR3 has 13 amino acids. The CDR3 loop reads CASSIVNTGELFF. The CDR3, as DNA: TGTGCCAGTAGTATCGTGAACACCGGGGAGCTGTTTTTT.

The chain recombines TRBV19 with TRBJ2-1; weak D call: TRBD2 (5 bases). V was clipped by 6 bases and J by 5 bases, with 17 bases between them. Germline values: CDR1 LNHDA, CDR2 SQIVND (reference sequence). The CDR3 contains 15 residues. CDR3: CASRIPGSYHNEQFF. The CDR3 bases are TGTGCCAGTAGAATCCCGGGGTCCTACCACAATGAGCAGTTCTTC.

The chain has TRBV19 and TRBJ2-1; 7 bases fit TRBD2. Per the germline V gene, CDR1 is LNHDA and CDR2 is SQIVND (reference sequence). Trimming cost V 1 base and J 8 bases; bases outside gene matches: 8. The CDR3 length is 15 residues. The CDR3: CASSIAPLATHEQFF. DNA for the CDR3: TGTGCCAGTAGTATAGCACCACTAGCGACTCATGAGCAGTTCTTC.

The chain couples TRBV5-1 to TRBJ2-3, with TRBD2 matching over 8 bases. Germline CDR1 and CDR2: SGHRS and YFSETQ. CDR3 length: 17 amino acids. J was trimmed by 2 bases and V by 2 bases; bases with no gene match: 10. The CDR3: CASSLVGGVTPTDTQYF. The CDR3 region has the DNA TGCGCCAGCAGCTTAGTCGGGGGGGTTACACCCACAGATACGCAGTATTTT.